This note documents a single TCR beta chain sequence. The CDR3 totals 17 residues. J lost 1 base, V lost 3 bases, and 10 bases had no gene match. Germline V CDR1 and CDR2: SGHTA, FQGNSA. These data belong to a study of blood T cell repertoires in COVID-19. About the study: Samples came from the United States, Italy and Spain, spanning acute and convalescent COVID-19. T cells, B-cell-depleted T cells, or PBMCs supplied cDNA or gDNA.

In the original workflow: It was from reference gene primer amplification that nucleated cell counts were estimated. This table comes from immunoSEQ multiplex PCR, and its TCRdb copy is limited to in-frame clones, with some not included. D and trimming come from the DNA, and the V and J calls and clone size come from that table. The data show 150,000 to 200,000 clones, roughly 90% seen once. This TCR derives from a man between 60 and 75 years old with acute or convalescent COVID-19. Sequenced input: peripheral blood. V usage is TRBV7-2 and J usage is TRBJ2-7, with 9 bases identical to TRBD2. CDR3 protein: CASSFRTPGLASYEQYF. The CDR3 bases are TGTGCCAGCAGCTTCAGAACCCCGGGACTAGCTTCCTACGAGCAGTACTTC.